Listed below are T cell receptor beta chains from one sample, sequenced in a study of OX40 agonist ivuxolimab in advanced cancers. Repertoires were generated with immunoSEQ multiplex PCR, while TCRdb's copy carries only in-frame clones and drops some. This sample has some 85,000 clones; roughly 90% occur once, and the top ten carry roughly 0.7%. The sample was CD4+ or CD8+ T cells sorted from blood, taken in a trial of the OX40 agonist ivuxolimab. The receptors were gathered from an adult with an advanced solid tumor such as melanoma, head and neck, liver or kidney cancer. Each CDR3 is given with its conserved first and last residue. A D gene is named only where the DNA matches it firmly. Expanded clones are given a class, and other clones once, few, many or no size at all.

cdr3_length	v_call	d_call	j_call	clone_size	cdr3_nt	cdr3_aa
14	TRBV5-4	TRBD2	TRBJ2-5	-	TGTGCCAGCAGCTCCCGGGGGGGCCATGAGACCCAGTACTTC	CASSSRGGHETQYF
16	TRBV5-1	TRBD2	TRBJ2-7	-	TGCGCCAGCAGCGCCGGAGGACTAGCGGGGAACTACGAGCAGTACTTC	CASSAGGLAGNYEQYF
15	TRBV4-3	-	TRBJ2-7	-	TGCGCCAGCAGCCAAGAACAGGGCGGTCCGTACGAGCAGTACTTC	CASSQEQGGPYEQYF
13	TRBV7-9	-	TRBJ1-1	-	TGTGCCAGCAGCGGAATTAGGGGTTCGAGAGCTTTCTTT	CASSGIRGSRAFF
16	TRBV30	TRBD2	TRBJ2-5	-	TGTGCCTGGGGTACGGCGGGAGTTCCAACGAAAGAGACCCAGTACTTC	CAWGTAGVPTKETQYF
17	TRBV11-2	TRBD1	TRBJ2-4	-	TGTGCCAGCAGCCAGTACAGGGGTGGGGTAGCCAAAAACATTCAGTACTTC	CASSQYRGGVAKNIQYF
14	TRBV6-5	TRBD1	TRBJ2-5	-	TGTGCCAGCAGTCCAGGGGGAAGGCGGGAGACCCAGTACTTC	CASSPGGRRETQYF
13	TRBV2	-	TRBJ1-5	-	TGTGCCAGCATGGGACGGATCAATCAGCCCCAGCATTTT	CASMGRINQPQHF
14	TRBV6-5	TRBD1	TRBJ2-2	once	TGTGCCAGCAACGAAGACAGGGCCACCGGGGAGCTGTTTTTT	CASNEDRATGELFF
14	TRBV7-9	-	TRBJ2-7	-	TGTGCCAGCAGCCGGACGGGGCTAAGGGGGGAGCAGTACTTC	CASSRTGLRGEQYF
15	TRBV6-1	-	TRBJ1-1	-	TGTGCCAGCAGTGAGATGGAACAATTGAACACTGAAGCTTTCTTT	CASSEMEQLNTEAFF
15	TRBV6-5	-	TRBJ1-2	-	TGTGCCAGCAGTTACTCAAGGAGGCTTGGAGATGGCTACACCTTC	CASSYSRRLGDGYTF
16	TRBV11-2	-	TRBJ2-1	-	TGTGCCAGCAGTTCCCCCGGAGGCAGGGAGAGGGATGAGCAGTTCTTC	CASSSPGGRERDEQFF
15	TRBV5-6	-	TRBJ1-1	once	TGTGCCAGCAGCTTGAGGGGATCGAGGGTAAACGAAGCTTTCTTT	CASSLRGSRVNEAFF
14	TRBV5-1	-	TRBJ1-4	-	TGCGCCAGCAGCCCAGGGTCGACTAATGAAAAACTGTTTTTT	CASSPGSTNEKLFF
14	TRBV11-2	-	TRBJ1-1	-	TGTGCCAGCAGCTTAGATTGGTTAGGAGGTGAAGCTTTCTTT	CASSLDWLGGEAFF
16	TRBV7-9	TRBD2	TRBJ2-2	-	TGTGCCAGCCCCCAGGGACTAGCGGGAAACACCGGGGAGCTGTTTTTT	CASPQGLAGNTGELFF
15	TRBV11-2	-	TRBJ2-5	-	TGTGCCAGCAGCTTAGATGGGACGGTTGGAGAGACCCAGTACTTC	CASSLDGTVGETQYF
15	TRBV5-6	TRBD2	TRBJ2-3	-	TGTGCCAGCAGCCCTGGGGGGGTGCCAACAGATACGCAGTATTTT	CASSPGGVPTDTQYF
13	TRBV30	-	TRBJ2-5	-	TGTGCCTGGAGTACCCGTCGTCTAGAGACCCAGTACTTC	CAWSTRRLETQYF
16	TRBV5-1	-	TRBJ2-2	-	TGCGCCAGCAGCCTGCAGGGAACGGCGAACACCGGGGAGCTGTTTTTT	CASSLQGTANTGELFF
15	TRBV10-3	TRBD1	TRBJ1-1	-	TGTGCCATCAGTAGGACAGGGAGGTGGAACACTGAAGCTTTCTTT	CAISRTGRWNTEAFF
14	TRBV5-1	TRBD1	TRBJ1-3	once	TGCGCCAGCAGCGGACAGGGGTCCGGAAACACCATATATTTT	CASSGQGSGNTIYF
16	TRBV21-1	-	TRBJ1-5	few	TGTGCCAGCAGCAAAGATGCGACAGGGGGCGGTCAGCCCCAGCATTTT	CASSKDATGGGQPQHF
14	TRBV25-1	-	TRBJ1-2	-	TGTGCCAGCAGTGAGGGGGACCCAAACTATGGCTACACCTTC	CASSEGDPNYGYTF
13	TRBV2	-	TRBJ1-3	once	TGTGCCAGCAGTGGTGGGAACCTGAACACCATATATTTT	CASSGGNLNTIYF
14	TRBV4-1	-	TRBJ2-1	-	TGCGCCAGCAGCCAAGGGGGGACCTACAATGAGCAGTTCTTC	CASSQGGTYNEQFF
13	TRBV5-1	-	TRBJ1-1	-	TGCGCCAGCAGCCTCCGACCTGCTACTGAAGCTTTCTTT	CASSLRPATEAFF
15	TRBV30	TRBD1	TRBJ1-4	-	TGTGCCTGGATGCAAAGGGACAGGGGGCATGAAAAACTGTTTTTT	CAWMQRDRGHEKLFF
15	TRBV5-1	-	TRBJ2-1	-	TGCGCCAGCAGCTTACGGGGGTTACTCGACAATGAGCAGTTCTTC	CASSLRGLLDNEQFF
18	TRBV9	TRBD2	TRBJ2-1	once	TGTGCCAGCAGCGTAGGGACTAGCGGGGGGGCGATATTAAATGAGCAGTTCTTC	CASSVGTSGGAILNEQFF
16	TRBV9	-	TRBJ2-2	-	TGTGCCAGCAGCGTAGAACCGACAGTTTACACCGGGGAGCTGTTTTTT	CASSVEPTVYTGELFF
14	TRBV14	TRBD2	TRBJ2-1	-	TGTGCCAGCAGCCAACGGGGGGTATACAATGAGCAGTTCTTC	CASSQRGVYNEQFF
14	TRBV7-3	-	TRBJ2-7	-	TGTGCCAGCAGCTTAAATGGCAGGGGCTACGAGCAGTACTTC	CASSLNGRGYEQYF
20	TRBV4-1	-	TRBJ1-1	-	TGCGCCAGCAGCCAAGTATCTCTAGGGGGTAAAAACGGGGGATTCACTGAAGCTTTCTTT	CASSQVSLGGKNGGFTEAFF
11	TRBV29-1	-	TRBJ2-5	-	TGCAGCTCGATGGAGGGAGGGACCCAGTACTTC	CSSMEGGTQYF
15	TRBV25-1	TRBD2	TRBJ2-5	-	TGTGCCAGCAGTGAAACTAGCGGGTTCTCAGAGACCCAGTACTTC	CASSETSGFSETQYF
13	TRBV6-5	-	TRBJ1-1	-	TGTGCCAGCAGCCAAGGGGCGCACACCGAAGCTTTCTTT	CASSQGAHTEAFF
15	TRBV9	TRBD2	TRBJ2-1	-	TGTGCCAGCAGCGTAGCGGGGGGAGGCTACAATGAGCAGTTCTTC	CASSVAGGGYNEQFF
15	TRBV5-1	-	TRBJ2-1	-	TGCGCCAGCAGCTTGGTGGCAGATAGAGAGAATGAGCAGTTCTTC	CASSLVADRENEQFF